The present T cell receptor (beta chain) was sequenced within a study of T cell changes during pregnancy in multiple sclerosis. Some clones are missing from TCRdb's copy, which holds only in-frame ones; the method was immunoSEQ multiplex PCR. The data contain about 72,000 clones, more than 80% of them singletons. Between the trimmed V and J ends, which lost 0 bases and 5 bases, there was a span of 16 bases. The germline V gene encodes CDR1 LGHNA and CDR2 YNFKEQ. The CDR3 consists of 16 residues. This chain links TRBV4-2 with TRBJ1-1, with D uncertain. This clonotype originated in a female donor with multiple sclerosis, enrolled in a pregnancy study. Sequenced here: peripheral blood, sampled in the second trimester of pregnancy. The CDR3 sequence: CASSQDSGRTPTEAFF. CDR3 sequence (DNA): TGTGCCAGCAGCCAAGATTCCGGGAGGACTCCGACTGAAGCTTTCTTT.